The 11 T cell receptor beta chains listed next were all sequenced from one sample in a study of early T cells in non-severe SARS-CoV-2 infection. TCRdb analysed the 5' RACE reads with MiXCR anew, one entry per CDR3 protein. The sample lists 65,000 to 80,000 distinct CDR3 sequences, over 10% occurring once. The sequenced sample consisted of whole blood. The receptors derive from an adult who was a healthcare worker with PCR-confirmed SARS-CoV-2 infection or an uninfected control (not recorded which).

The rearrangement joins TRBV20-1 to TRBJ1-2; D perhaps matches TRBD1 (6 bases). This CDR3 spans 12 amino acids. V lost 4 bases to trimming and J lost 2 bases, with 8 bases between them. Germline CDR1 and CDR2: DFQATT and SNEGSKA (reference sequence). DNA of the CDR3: TGCAGTGCTACAGGGGTGAACTATGGCTACACCTTC. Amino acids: CSATGVNYGYTF.

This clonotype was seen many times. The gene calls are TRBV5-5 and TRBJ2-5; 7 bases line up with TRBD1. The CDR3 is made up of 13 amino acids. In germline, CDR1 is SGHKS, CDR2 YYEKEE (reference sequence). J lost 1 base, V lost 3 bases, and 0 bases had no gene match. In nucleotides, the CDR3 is TGTGCCAGCAGCTGGGACAGCCAAGAGACCCAGTACTTC. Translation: CASSWDSQETQYF.

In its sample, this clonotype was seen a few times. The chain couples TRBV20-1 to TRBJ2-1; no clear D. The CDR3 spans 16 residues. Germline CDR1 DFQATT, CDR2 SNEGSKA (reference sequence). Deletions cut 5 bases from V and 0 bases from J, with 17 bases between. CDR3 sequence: CSALPGRLNSYNEQFF. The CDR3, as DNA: TGCAGTGCTCTACCCGGGCGGCTCAACTCCTACAATGAGCAGTTCTTC.

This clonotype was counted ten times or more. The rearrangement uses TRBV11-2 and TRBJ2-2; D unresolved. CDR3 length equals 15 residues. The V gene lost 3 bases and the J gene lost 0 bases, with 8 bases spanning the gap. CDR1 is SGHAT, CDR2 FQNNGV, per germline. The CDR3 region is CASSFNPTNTGELFF. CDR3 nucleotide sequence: TGTGCCAGCAGCTTTAATCCGACGAACACCGGGGAGCTGTTTTTT.

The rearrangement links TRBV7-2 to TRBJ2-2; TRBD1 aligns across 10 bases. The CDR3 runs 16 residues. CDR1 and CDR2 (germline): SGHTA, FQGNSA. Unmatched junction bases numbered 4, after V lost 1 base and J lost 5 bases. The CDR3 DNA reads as TGTGCCAGCAGCTTAGGGACAGGGGGATGGACCGGGGAGCTGTTTTTT. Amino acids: CASSLGTGGWTGELFF.

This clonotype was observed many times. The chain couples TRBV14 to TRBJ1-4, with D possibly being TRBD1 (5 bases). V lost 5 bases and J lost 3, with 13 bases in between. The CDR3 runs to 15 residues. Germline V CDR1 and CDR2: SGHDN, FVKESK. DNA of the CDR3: TGTGCCAGCAGCTCCTTGGGGGGTGCTAATGAAAAACTGTTTTTT. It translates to CASSSLGGANEKLFF.

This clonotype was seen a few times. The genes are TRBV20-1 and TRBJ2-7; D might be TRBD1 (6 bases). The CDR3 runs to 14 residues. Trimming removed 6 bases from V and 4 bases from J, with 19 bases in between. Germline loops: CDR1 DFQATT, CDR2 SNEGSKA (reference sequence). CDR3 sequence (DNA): TGCAGTGCCCAAGGGGGTCGGATCCATTACGAGCAGTACTTC. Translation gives CSAQGGRIHYEQYF.

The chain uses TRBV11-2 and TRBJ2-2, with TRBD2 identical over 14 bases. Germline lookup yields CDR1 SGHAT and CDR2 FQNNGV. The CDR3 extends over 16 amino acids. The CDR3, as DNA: TGTGCTAGCGGACTAGCGGGGGGAACGAACACCGGGGAGCTGTTTTTT. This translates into CASGLAGGTNTGELFF.

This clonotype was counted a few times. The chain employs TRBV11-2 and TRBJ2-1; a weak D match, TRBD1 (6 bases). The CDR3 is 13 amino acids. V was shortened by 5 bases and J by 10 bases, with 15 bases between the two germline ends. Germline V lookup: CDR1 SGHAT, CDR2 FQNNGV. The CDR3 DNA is TGTGCCAGCAGCCCCGACTACCAGGGGGAGCAGTTCTTC. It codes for CASSPDYQGEQFF.

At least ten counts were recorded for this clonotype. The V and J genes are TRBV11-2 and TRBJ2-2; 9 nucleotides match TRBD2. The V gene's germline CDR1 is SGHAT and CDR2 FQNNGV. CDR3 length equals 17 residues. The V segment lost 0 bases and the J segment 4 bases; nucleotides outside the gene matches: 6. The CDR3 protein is CASSLEAGGPATGELFF. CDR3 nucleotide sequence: TGTGCCAGCAGCTTAGAGGCGGGAGGGCCGGCCACCGGGGAGCTGTTTTTT.

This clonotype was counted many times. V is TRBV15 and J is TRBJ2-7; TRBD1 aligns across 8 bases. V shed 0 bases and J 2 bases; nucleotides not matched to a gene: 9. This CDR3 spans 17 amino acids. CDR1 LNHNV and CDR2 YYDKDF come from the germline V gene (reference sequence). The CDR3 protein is CATSRDSGGGETYEQYF. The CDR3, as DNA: TGTGCCACCAGCAGAGATTCAGGGGGCGGAGAGACCTACGAGCAGTACTTC.